This T cell receptor (beta chain) was sequenced for a study of blood T cells in healthy people across ages. Looking at the study overall: About one barcoded beta molecule per two T cells was captured by template switching.

A J-beta primer mix and a sample-barcoded 5' primer were used in a second PCR of roughly 6 to 11 cycles. TCRdb recomputed calls from the 5' RACE reads with MiXCR, one row per CDR3 protein. The sample records about 600,000 distinct CDR3 sequences, 40% to 50% being singletons. V lost 5 bases, J lost 5 bases, and 10 bases lay in between. Germline CDR1 is SEHNR and CDR2 is FQNEAQ (reference sequence). CDR3 length: 12 amino acids. The sequencing sample was made of blood. The chain carries TRBV7-9 and TRBJ2-7, with D perhaps being TRBD1 or TRBD2 (5 bases each). This receptor was taken from a man older than 75 in good health. CDR3: CASSPVGDEQYF. The DNA of the CDR3 is TGTGCCAGCAGCCCGGTGGGGGACGAGCAGTACTTC.